The clone carrying this T cell receptor beta chain is a singleton in its sample. The data were obtained in a study of blood T cell repertoires in COVID-19. Study-wide background: Spain, Italy and the United States supplied samples that represented acute and convalescent COVID-19. In each case, the material was cDNA or gDNA derived from T cells, B-cell-depleted T cells, or PBMCs.

V was pared by 6 bases and J by 4 bases, with 16 bases between. The CDR3 is 14 amino acids. Germline CDR1 reads MNHEY; CDR2 reads SVGEGT. Source study methods: Amplification with reference gene primers provided the estimates of nucleated cell counts. TCRdb's copy holds only in-frame clones and misses some; the assay was immunoSEQ multiplex PCR. V and J calls and clone size are given by that table; D and trimming were obtained from the DNA. The repertoire includes 72,000 or so clones, about nine tenths of them detected once, and around 0.8% sits in the top ten. This rearrangement joins TRBV6-2 or TRBV6-3 to TRBJ2-7; the D gene is possibly TRBD2 (6 bases). This TCR was recovered from a woman of 80 years or more with acute or convalescent COVID-19. The sample consisted of peripheral blood. The CDR3 spells CASSPLGDFYEQYF. CDR3 DNA sequence: TGTGCCAGCAGCCCACTCGGGGACTTTTACGAGCAGTACTTC.